Below are 12 T cell receptor beta chains sequenced from a single sample in a study of neurological immune-mediated disorders. MiXCR was run by TCRdb on the 5' RACE reads, yielding one entry per CDR3 protein. This sample carries about 58,000 distinct CDR3 sequences, roughly 3.5% of them seen once, and the ten largest clones take approximately 6.6%. Sequences were obtained from PBMCs. The receptors derive from a woman aged 60 to 75 with multiple sclerosis.

This clonotype occurred many times. The chain uses TRBV4-3 and TRBJ2-5; unclear D gene. CDR1 is LGHNA, CDR2 YSLEER, per germline. The V end lost 3 bases, the J end lost 7 bases, and 12 bases lay between the germline ends. The CDR3 totals 13 residues. The chain's CDR3 is CASSQSRLGTQYF. The CDR3 DNA is TGCGCCAGCAGCCAGTCTAGGTTAGGGACCCAGTACTTC.

This clonotype was seen ten or more times. This chain connects TRBV5-1 to TRBJ2-3, with TRBD2 matching over 7 bases. Germline assignment: CDR1 SGHRS and CDR2 YFSETQ. The ends lost 0 bases at V and 1 base at J; junction bases unmatched: 2. The CDR3 covers 15 residues. CDR3 in amino acids: CASSLVTSGTDTQYF. The CDR3, as DNA: TGCGCCAGCAGCTTGGTTACTAGCGGCACAGATACGCAGTATTTT.

This clonotype was recorded many times. This chain joins TRBV29-1 and TRBJ1-6; no definite D call. The CDR3 is 13 amino acids. Germline CDR1 is SQVTM and CDR2 is ANQGSEA. V was cut by 7 bases and J by 3 bases, with 10 bases left in between. The CDR3 nucleotides read TGCAGCGCCGGGGAGGACTATAATTCACCCCTCCACTTT. Translated, it gives CSAGEDYNSPLHF.

Many counts were recorded for this clonotype. The chain uses TRBV28 and TRBJ1-2, with TRBD1 identical over 9 bases. Germline CDR1 is MDHEN and CDR2 is SYDVKM. CDR3 length: 18 amino acids. Trimming took 7 bases from V and 4 from J; bases not matched to a gene: 19. The CDR3 sequence is CASKSPPGQGIYGYGYTF. As DNA, the CDR3 is TGTGCCAGCAAAAGCCCCCCGGGACAGGGTATCTATGGCTATGGCTACACCTTC.

This clonotype has ten or more counts. The chain carries TRBV7-2 and TRBJ1-5; 7 nucleotides align to TRBD1. The CDR3 is 15 amino acids. V lost 5 bases, J lost 8 bases, and 12 bases stayed unmatched. Germline V lookup: CDR1 SGHTA, CDR2 FQGNSA. The DNA of the CDR3 is TGTGCCAGCAGCCCTGCAGGGGGGGTCGGGGAGCCCCAGCATTTT. Amino acid sequence: CASSPAGGVGEPQHF.

V gene TRBV6-2 or TRBV6-3 combines with J gene TRBJ2-1; D ambiguous. CDR1 and CDR2 from the germline V gene are MNHEY and SVGEGT. There are 14 residues in the CDR3. The ends were cut back, 1 base at V and 0 bases at J, with 4 bases in the middle. CDR3 coding DNA: TGTGCCAGCAGTTACTTTGGCTCCTACAATGAGCAGTTCTTC. The encoded protein is CASSYFGSYNEQFF.

This clonotype has a count of ten or more. The rearrangement uses TRBV20-1 and TRBJ1-1; no reliable D call. The V gene lost 4 bases and the J gene lost 3 bases, with 12 bases spanning the gap. The CDR3 contains 13 residues. Looked up from germline, CDR1 is DFQATT and CDR2 is SNEGSKA (reference sequence). CDR3 region: CSATSTGYTEAFF. The CDR3, as DNA: TGCAGTGCTACCTCTACGGGGTACACTGAAGCTTTCTTT.

This clonotype showed up many times. The chain carries TRBV27 and TRBJ2-1; no reliable D call. CDR1 and CDR2 from the germline V gene are MNHEY and SMNVEV (reference sequence). The germline V and J ends were trimmed by 3 bases and 6 bases, with 9 bases remaining between them. The CDR3 totals 13 residues. The CDR3 loop is CASSFHGSNEQFF. The CDR3 bases are TGTGCCAGCAGTTTCCATGGCAGCAATGAGCAGTTCTTC.

Many counts were recorded for this clonotype. The rearrangement uses TRBV20-1 and TRBJ2-7; D might be TRBD1 (6 bases). V was pared by 7 bases and J by 4 bases, with 17 bases between. CDR1 DFQATT and CDR2 SNEGSKA come from the germline V gene (reference sequence). CDR3 size: 13 residues. The CDR3 DNA sequence: TGCAGTGTCGAAAGGGGGACGACTTACGAGCAGTACTTC. Encoded protein: CSVERGTTYEQYF.

Ten or more counts support this clonotype. This chain connects TRBV10-2 to TRBJ2-1; tentatively, D is TRBD2 (6 bases). V lost 5 bases to trimming and J lost 0 bases, with 11 bases between them. The CDR3 spans 15 residues. Germline loops: CDR1 WSHSY, CDR2 SAAADI. CDR3 nucleotides: TGCGCCAGCAGTCAACAGCGGGCCTCCTACAATGAGCAGTTCTTC. Translated, it gives CASSQQRASYNEQFF.

This clonotype was seen repeatedly, ten times or more. The CDR3 DNA reads TGCAGCGTTGAAGTTTACAATGAGCAGTTCTTC. As protein: CSVEVYNEQFF. The chain combines TRBV29-1 with TRBJ2-1; unclear D gene. With 1 base removed from V and 4 bases from J, the gap between germline ends came to 2 bases. Germline V CDR1 and CDR2: SQVTM, ANQGSEA. CDR3 length: 11 amino acids.

This clonotype was seen repeatedly, ten times or more. J is TRBJ2-1 and V is TRBV20-1, with D maybe TRBD2 (5 bases). Trimming removed 0 bases at V and 4 bases at J, with 19 bases between. Germline CDR1 is DFQATT and CDR2 is SNEGSKA (reference sequence). This CDR3 has 17 amino acids. CDR3 sequence: CSARDTRTPGRYNEQFF. In DNA, the CDR3 is TGCAGTGCTAGAGATACCCGGACTCCCGGGCGGTACAATGAGCAGTTCTTC.